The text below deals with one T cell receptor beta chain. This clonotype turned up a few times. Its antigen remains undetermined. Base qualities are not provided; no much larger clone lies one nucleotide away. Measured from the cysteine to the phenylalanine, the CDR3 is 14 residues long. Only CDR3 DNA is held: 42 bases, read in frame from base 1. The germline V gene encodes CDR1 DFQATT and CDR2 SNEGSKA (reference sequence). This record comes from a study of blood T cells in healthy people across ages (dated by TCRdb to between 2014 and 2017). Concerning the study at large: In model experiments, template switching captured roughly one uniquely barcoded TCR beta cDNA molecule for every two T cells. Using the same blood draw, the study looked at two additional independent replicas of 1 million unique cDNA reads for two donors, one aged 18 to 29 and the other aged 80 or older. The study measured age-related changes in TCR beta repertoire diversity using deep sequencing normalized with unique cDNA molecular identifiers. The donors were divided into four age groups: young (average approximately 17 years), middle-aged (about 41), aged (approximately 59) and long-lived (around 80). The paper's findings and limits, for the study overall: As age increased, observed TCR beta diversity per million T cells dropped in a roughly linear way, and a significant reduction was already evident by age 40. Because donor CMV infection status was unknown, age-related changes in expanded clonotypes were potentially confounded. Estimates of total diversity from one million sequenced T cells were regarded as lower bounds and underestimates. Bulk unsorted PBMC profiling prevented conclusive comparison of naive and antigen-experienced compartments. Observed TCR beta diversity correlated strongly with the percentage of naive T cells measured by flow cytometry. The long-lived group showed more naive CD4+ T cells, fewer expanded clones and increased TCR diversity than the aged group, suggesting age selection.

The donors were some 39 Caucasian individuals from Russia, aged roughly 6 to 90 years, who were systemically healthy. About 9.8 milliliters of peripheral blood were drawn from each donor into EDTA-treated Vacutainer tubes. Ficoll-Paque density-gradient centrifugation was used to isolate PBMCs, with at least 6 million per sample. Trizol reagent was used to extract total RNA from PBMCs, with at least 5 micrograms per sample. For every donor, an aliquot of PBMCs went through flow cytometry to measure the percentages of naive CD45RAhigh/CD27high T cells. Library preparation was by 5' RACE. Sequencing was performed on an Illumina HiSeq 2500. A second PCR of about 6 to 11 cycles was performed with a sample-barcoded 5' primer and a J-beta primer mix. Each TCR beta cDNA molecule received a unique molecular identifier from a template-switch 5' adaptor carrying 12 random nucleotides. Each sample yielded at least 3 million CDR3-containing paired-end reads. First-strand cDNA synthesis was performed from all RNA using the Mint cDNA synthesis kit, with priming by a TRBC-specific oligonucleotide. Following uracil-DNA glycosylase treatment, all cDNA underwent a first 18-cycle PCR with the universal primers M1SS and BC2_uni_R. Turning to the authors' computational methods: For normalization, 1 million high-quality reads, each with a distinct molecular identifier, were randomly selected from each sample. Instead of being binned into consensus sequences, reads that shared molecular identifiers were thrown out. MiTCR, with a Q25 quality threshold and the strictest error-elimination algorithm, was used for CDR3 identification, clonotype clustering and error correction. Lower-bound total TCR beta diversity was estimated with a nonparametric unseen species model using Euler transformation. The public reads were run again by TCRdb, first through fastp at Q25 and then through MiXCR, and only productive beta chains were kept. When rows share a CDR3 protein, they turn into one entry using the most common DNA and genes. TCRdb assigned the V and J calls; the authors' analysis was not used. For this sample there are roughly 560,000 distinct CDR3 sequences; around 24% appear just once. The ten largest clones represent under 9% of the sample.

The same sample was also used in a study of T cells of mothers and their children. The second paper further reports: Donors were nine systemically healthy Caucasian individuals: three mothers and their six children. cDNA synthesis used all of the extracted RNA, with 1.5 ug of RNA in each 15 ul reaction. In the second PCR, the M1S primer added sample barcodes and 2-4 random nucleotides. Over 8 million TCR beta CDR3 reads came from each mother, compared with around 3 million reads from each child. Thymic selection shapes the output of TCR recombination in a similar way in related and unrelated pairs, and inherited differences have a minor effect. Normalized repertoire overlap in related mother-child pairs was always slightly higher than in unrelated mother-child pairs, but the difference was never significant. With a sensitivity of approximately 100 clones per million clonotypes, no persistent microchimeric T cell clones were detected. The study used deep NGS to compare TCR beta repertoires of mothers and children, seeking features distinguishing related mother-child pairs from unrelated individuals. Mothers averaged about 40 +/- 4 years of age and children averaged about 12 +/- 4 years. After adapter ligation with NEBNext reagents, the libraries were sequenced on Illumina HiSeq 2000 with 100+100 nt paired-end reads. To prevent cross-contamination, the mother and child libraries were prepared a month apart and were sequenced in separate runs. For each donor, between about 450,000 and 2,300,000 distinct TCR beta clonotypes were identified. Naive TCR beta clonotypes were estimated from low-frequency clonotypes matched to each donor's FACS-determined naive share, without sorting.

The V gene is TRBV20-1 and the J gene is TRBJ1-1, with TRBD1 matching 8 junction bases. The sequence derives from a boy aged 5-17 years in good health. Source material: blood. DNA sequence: TGCAGCGTAGCGACAGGGGCGTCGGGGGCTGAAGCTTTCTTT. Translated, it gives CSVATGASGAEAFF.